Each of the 21 T cell receptor beta chains below was sequenced from the same sample in a study of technical replicates of blood from a handful of donors. The repertoire was sequenced with immunoSEQ multiplex PCR; TCRdb's copy has only in-frame clones and lacks some. The sample gives 75,000 to 95,000 clones, 85% to 95% of which show up once; approximately 0.25% is in the top ten. The source material was T cells isolated from PBMCs. Every receptor here comes from a human donor in good health.

This clone was picked up a small number of times. The chain combines TRBV7-9 with TRBJ1-1; 7 bases fit TRBD1. The CDR3 sequence is 14 residues long. J was trimmed by 12 bases and V by 5 bases; bases with no gene match: 15. Looked up from germline, CDR1 is SEHNR and CDR2 is FQNEAQ (reference sequence). CDR3 DNA: TGTGCCAGCAGCCAACTACGAGACAGGGTGAGAACTTTCTTT. Residues: CASSQLRDRVRTFF.

The chain combines TRBV5-1 with TRBJ2-1, with a possible D match to TRBD2 (6 bases). CDR1 SGHRS and CDR2 YFSETQ come from the germline V gene. The CDR3 is made up of 14 amino acids. Trimming cost V 5 bases and J 7 bases, with 16 bases left between them. For the CDR3, the DNA is TGCGCCAGCAGAGAGAGCCGGGGGTATAATGAGCAGTTCTTC. Translating gives CASRESRGYNEQFF.

The gene calls are TRBV28 and TRBJ1-1; 8 nucleotides agree with TRBD1. CDR1 is MDHEN and CDR2 is SYDVKM in the germline V gene. This CDR3 spans 14 amino acids. Trimming at V came to 6 bases and at J to 1 base, leaving 4 bases not matched to a gene. The CDR3 DNA follows: TGTGCCAGCAGAAACAGGGGGAGGAACACTGAAGCTTTCTTT. It translates to CASRNRGRNTEAFF.

CDR3 coding DNA: TGTGCCAGCAGTTCTGGGCCCTACGAGCAGTACTTC. Translating it yields CASSSGPYEQYF. This sequence joins TRBV28 and TRBJ2-7; D ambiguous. CDR1 and CDR2 (germline): MDHEN, SYDVKM. Trimming shortened V by 4 bases and J by 2 bases, and 6 bases separated the two germline ends. CDR3 length: 12 amino acids.

This chain uses TRBV5-1 with TRBJ2-5; the match to TRBD1 covers 9 bases. The CDR3 spans 15 residues. Germline V gene data show CDR1 as SGHRS and CDR2 as YFSETQ. The J segment lost 5 bases and the V segment lost 5 bases, leaving 10 bases of the junction unmatched. CDR3 loop: CASRGRDRASETQYF. The CDR3, as DNA: TGCGCCAGCAGGGGTCGGGACAGGGCTAGCGAGACCCAGTACTTC.

The chain combines TRBV7-9 with TRBJ2-5; 8 bases are shared with TRBD1. V gave up 5 bases and J gave up 2 bases; unmatched junction bases: 4. Germline CDR1 and CDR2: SEHNR and FQNEAQ (reference sequence). This CDR3 contains 14 residues. This CDR3 is CASSPGQGQETQYF. In DNA form, the CDR3 reads TGTGCCAGCAGCCCCGGACAGGGACAAGAGACCCAGTACTTC.

V is TRBV7-6 and J is TRBJ2-7, with D perhaps TRBD1 (6 bases). The CDR3 extends over 13 amino acids. Trimming took off 5 bases at V and 6 bases at J, with 14 bases between the two ends. Germline CDR1 is SGHVS and CDR2 is FNYEAQ. CDR3 sequence (DNA): TGTGCCAGCAGCCGTCTGTCAGGGGTCGAGCAGTACTTC. Its translation: CASSRLSGVEQYF.

This chain connects TRBV6-1 to TRBJ2-3; D is unresolved. Deletions cut 0 bases from V and 4 bases from J, with 5 bases between. The CDR3 length is 13 residues. Germline V CDR1 and CDR2: MNHNS, SASEGT. Written as DNA, the CDR3 is TGTGCCAGCAGTGAAGCGGGCGCAGATACGCAGTATTTT. Translated, it gives CASSEAGADTQYF.

The gene calls are TRBV6-1 and TRBJ2-3; 9 nucleotides line up with TRBD1. From germline, CDR1 is MNHNS and CDR2 SASEGT. J was trimmed by 15 bases and V by 2 bases; bases with no gene match: 9. CDR3 size: 13 residues. As DNA, the CDR3 is TGTGCCAGCAGTGAACCCCGGGACAGGGTCGCCTATTTT. Translation gives CASSEPRDRVAYF.

The J gene is TRBJ2-7, the V gene TRBV5-1; 8 bases are a match to TRBD1. The CDR3 covers 16 residues. The V gene's germline CDR1 is SGHRS and CDR2 YFSETQ. V gave up 0 bases and J gave up 5 bases; unmatched junction bases: 10. The CDR3 nucleotides are TGCGCCAGCAGCTTGGTGGACAGGGTTTGGATGGACGAGCAGTACTTC. This gives the protein CASSLVDRVWMDEQYF.

This sequence joins TRBV4-2 and TRBJ2-3; 8 nucleotides agree with TRBD2. Unmatched junction bases numbered 5, after V lost 0 bases and J lost 0 bases. The length of the CDR3 is 17 residues. Germline V gives CDR1 LGHNA, CDR2 YNFKEQ. DNA for the CDR3: TGTGCCAGCAGCCAAGAAGGCGGCGGGAGGAGCACAGATACGCAGTATTTT. Its protein is CASSQEGGGRSTDTQYF.

This sequence joins TRBV12-5 and TRBJ2-7; the match to TRBD2 covers 7 bases. J was trimmed by 6 bases and V by 6 bases; bases with no gene match: 8. CDR1 is LGHNT and CDR2 is FRNRAP in the germline V gene. There are 13 residues in the CDR3. CDR3 loop: CASGPERGREQYF. CDR3 bases: TGTGCTAGTGGACCTGAGCGGGGCCGCGAGCAGTACTTC.

This clone showed up just a few times. The chain couples TRBV19 to TRBJ1-5, with D possibly being TRBD1 (5 bases). Germline V gives CDR1 LNHDA, CDR2 SQIVND (reference sequence). The CDR3 covers 15 residues. V was cut by 5 bases and J by 3 bases, with 14 bases left in between. CDR3 DNA sequence: TGTGCCAGTAGTGGAATTGGGGGGGTCAATCAGCCCCAGCATTTT. The encoded protein is CASSGIGGVNQPQHF.

This rearrangement joins TRBV7-9 to TRBJ1-2, with TRBD1 matching over 7 bases. This CDR3 comprises 14 residues. Germline V gene sequence: CDR1 SEHNR, CDR2 FQNEAQ (reference sequence). The V and J ends lost 4 bases and 13 bases, in that order; junction bases with no gene match: 15. This CDR3 reads CASSSHLDRESATF. Here the CDR3 DNA reads TGTGCCAGCAGCTCCCACCTCGACAGGGAGAGTGCCACCTTC.

The CDR3 DNA reads as TGCAGCGTTGAAGCCTGGGGACTAGCGGGAGGAGGGTACAATGAGCAGTTCTTC. Translation gives CSVEAWGLAGGGYNEQFF. V is TRBV29-1 and J is TRBJ2-1, with TRBD2 identical over 15 bases. This CDR3 is 18 amino acids long. CDR1 and CDR2 (germline): SQVTM, ANQGSEA. The ends lost 1 base at V and 4 bases at J; junction bases unmatched: 8.

The chain is built from TRBV18 and TRBJ2-1; possibly TRBD1 for D (5 bases). Germline CDR1 and CDR2: KGHSH and LQKENI. Trimming removed 1 base from V and 5 bases from J, with 12 bases in between. The CDR3 totals 15 residues. The CDR3 DNA sequence: TGTGCCAGCTCACCACGAACAGGAGCAAACAATGAGCAGTTCTTC. Amino acids: CASSPRTGANNEQFF.

The chain links TRBV30 to TRBJ2-1, with D perhaps matching TRBD2 (5 bases). Germline CDR1 is GTSNPN and CDR2 is SVGIG (reference sequence). Trimming stripped 6 bases from V and 14 bases from J, with 23 bases between. The CDR3 consists of 13 residues. The CDR3 DNA reads TGTGCCTGTAGCGCCAGCCCCGTAAAGGCGAAGTTCTTC. Encoded protein: CACSASPVKAKFF.

This chain uses TRBV20-1 with TRBJ2-5; D is ambiguous. The germline V gene encodes CDR1 DFQATT and CDR2 SNEGSKA (reference sequence). This CDR3 comprises 11 residues. V dropped 3 bases and J dropped 5 bases, with 7 bases sitting between them. CDR3 nucleotides: TGCAGTGCTAGGCGCGTGGAGACCCAGTACTTC. Its protein is CSARRVETQYF.

The V gene is TRBV18, the J gene TRBJ1-1; 7 positions match TRBD1. V was pared by 1 base and J by 1 base, with 6 bases of the junction left unmatched. The germline CDR1 and CDR2 sequences are KGHSH and LQKENI. This CDR3 is 16 amino acids long. The DNA for the CDR3 is TGTGCCAGCTCACCACGGGACAGCCTGGCGAACACTGAAGCTTTCTTT. Its translation: CASSPRDSLANTEAFF.

The CDR3 DNA follows: TGTGCCAGCAGCAGGGGGGATCGCGAAGAGACCCAGTACTTC. The encoded protein is CASSRGDREETQYF. The genes are TRBV27 and TRBJ2-5, with D perhaps matching TRBD1 (7 bases). Deletions cut 6 bases from V and 3 bases from J, with 14 bases between. This CDR3 is 14 amino acids long. Germline CDR1 MNHEY, CDR2 SMNVEV (reference sequence).

This chain joins TRBV5-4 and TRBJ2-7, with 9 positions matching TRBD1. This CDR3 has 14 amino acids. CDR1 and CDR2 (germline): SGHNT, YYREEE (reference sequence). The V and J ends lost 3 bases and 7 bases, in that order; junction bases with no gene match: 8. Here the CDR3 reads CASSSTQGAREQYF. DNA of the CDR3: TGTGCCAGCAGCTCGACACAGGGGGCGCGTGAGCAGTACTTC.